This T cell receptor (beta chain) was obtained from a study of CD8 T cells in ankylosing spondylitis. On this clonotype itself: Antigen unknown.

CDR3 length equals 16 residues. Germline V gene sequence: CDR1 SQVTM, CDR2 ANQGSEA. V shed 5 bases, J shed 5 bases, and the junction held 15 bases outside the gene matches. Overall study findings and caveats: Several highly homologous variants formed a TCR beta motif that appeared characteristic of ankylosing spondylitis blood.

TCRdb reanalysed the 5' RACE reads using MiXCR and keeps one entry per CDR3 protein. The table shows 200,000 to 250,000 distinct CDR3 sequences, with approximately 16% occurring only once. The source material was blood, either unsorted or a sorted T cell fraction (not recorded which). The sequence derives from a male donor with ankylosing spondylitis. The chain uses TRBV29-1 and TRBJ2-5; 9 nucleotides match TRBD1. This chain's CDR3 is CSVPGQGFLEGETQYF. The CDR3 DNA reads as TGCAGCGTTCCGGGACAGGGTTTCCTCGAGGGGGAGACCCAGTACTTC.